The source of this T cell receptor beta chain is a study of blood T cell repertoires in COVID-19. Looking at the study overall: Both acute and convalescent COVID-19 samples were obtained from the United States, Italy and Spain.

The CDR3 sequence is 13 residues long. Germline V gene sequence: CDR1 MGHRA, CDR2 YSYEKL. With 2 bases removed from V and 4 bases from J, the gap between germline ends came to 6 bases. Participants came from 24 US areas, aged about 18 to 95 years. Participants' reported clinical history set cohort assignment. Among Cohort 3 donors, those recovered had two negative PCRs, clearance, or symptom resolution. The repertoire was sequenced with immunoSEQ multiplex PCR; TCRdb's copy has only in-frame clones and lacks some. The sample holds 250,000 to 350,000 clones; approximately 83% are singletons and the top ten take 4% to 4.5%.

The chain couples TRBV4-1 to TRBJ1-5; D is unresolved. Sequenced: PBMCs or T cells enriched from blood (not recorded which). The TCR was taken from a woman in her twenties or thirties who had recovered from COVID-19. CDR3 bases: TGCGCCAGCAGCCAACCACTGAATCAGCCCCAGCATTTT. Translation gives CASSQPLNQPQHF.